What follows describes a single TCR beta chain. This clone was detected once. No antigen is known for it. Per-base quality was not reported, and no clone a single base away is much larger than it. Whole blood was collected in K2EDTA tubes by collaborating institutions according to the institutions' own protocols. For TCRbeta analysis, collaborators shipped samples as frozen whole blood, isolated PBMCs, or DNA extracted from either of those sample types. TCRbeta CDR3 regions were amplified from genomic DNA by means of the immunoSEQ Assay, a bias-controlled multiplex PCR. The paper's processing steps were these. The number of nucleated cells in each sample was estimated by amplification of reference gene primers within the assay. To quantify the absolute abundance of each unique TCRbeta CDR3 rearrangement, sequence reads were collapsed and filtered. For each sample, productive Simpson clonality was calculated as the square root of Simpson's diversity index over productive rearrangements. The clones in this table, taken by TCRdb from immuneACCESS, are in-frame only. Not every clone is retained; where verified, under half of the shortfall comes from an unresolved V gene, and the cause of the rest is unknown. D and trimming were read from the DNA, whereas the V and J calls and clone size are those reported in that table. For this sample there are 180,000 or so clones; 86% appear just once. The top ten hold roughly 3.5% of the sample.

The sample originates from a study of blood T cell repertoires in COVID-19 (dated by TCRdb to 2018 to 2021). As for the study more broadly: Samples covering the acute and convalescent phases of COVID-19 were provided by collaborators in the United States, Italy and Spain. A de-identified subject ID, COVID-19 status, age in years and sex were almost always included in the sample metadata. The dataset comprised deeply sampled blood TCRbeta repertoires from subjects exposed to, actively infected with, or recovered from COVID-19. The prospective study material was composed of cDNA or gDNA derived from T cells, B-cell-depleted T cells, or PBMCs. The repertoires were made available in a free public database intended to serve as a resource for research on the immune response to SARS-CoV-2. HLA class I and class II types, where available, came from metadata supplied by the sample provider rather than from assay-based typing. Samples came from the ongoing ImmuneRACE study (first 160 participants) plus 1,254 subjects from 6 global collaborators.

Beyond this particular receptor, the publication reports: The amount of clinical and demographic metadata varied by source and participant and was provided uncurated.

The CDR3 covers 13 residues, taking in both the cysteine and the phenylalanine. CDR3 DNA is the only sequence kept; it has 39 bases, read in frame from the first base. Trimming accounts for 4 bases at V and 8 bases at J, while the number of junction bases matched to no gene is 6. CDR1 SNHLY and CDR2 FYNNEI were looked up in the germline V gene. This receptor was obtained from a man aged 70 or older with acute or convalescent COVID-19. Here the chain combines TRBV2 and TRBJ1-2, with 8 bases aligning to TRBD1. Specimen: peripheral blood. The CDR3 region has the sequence CASSGQGAGGYTF. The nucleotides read TGTGCCAGCAGTGGTCAGGGGGCGGGAGGCTACACCTTC.